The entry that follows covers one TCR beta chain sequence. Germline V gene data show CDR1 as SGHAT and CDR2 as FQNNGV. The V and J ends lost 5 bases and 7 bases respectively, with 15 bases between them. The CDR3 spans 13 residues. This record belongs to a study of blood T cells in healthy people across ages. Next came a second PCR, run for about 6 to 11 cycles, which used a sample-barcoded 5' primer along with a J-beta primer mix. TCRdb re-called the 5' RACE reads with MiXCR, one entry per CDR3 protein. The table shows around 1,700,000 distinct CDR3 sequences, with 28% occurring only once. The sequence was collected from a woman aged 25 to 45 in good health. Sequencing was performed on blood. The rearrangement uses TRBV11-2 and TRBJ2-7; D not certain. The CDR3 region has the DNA TGTGCCAGCAGCCTACCTTCAAACAATGAGCAGTACTTC. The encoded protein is CASSLPSNNEQYF.